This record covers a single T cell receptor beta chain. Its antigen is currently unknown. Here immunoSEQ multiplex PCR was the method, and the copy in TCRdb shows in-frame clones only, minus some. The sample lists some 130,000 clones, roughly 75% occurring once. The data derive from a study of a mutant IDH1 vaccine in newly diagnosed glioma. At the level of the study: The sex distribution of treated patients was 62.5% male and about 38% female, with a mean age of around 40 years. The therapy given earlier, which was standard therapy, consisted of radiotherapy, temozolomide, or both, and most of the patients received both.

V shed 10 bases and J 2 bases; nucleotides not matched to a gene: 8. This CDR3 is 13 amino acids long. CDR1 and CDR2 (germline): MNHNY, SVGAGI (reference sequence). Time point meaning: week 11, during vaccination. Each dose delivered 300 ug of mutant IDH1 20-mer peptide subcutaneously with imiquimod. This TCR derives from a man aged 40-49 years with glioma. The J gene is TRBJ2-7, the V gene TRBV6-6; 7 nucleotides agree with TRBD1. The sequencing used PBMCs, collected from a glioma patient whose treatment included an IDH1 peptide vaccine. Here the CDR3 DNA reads TGTGCCATCTCCCGGGACAGTCCCTACGAGCAGTACTTC. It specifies CAISRDSPYEQYF.